A single sample gave rise to the 30 T cell receptor beta chains below, sequenced in a study of technical replicates of blood from a few donors (dated by TCRdb to 2016 to 2017). Receptor amplification or capture employed the immunoSEQ multiplex PCR assay. Imported from immuneACCESS, the table was reduced by TCRdb to in-frame sequences with V and J called. These copies leave out some clones; in studies compared against another copy, an unresolved V gene accounts for under half, and the cause of the remainder is not known. Present in this sample are about 89,000 clones, around 94% of which were seen just once. The biggest ten clones account for around 0.25% of the sample. The source material was T cells isolated from PBMCs. The source is a human donor in good health.

The chain employs TRBV27 and TRBJ1-1; D is unclear. Germline CDR1 and CDR2: MNHEY and SMNVEV (reference sequence). This CDR3 spans 14 amino acids. V was shortened by 1 base and J by 3 bases, with 9 bases between the two germline ends. This CDR3 reads CASSLFEGYTEAFF. The CDR3 DNA sequence: TGTGCCAGCAGTTTATTTGAGGGCTACACTGAAGCTTTCTTT.

The rearrangement joins TRBV25-1 to TRBJ2-3, with D uncertain. Germline CDR1 reads MGHDK; CDR2 reads SYGVNS. This CDR3 region has 14 residues. Trimming pared 3 bases from V and 6 bases from J, leaving 13 bases between. The CDR3 spells CASSDSTVADTQYF. The CDR3 coding sequence is TGTGCCAGCAGTGACTCAACAGTGGCGGATACGCAGTATTTT. Supplemented by reference TRBV25-1 and TRBJ2-3, the full variable domain reads EADIYQTPRYLVIGTGKKITLECSQTMGHDKMYWYQQDPGMELHLIHYSYGVNSTEKGDLSSESTVSRIRTEHFPLTLESARPSHTSQYLCASSDSTVADTQYFGPGTRLTVL.

The sample holds a few counts of this clone. The chain employs TRBV5-1 and TRBJ1-1; D gene unclear. Between the trimmed V and J ends, which lost 7 bases and 1 base, there was a span of 11 bases. Germline V CDR1 and CDR2: SGHRS, YFSETQ. This CDR3 has 13 residues. Here the CDR3 reads CASRGVSNTEAFF. The CDR3 DNA reads TGCGCCAGCCGCGGGGTTTCGAACACTGAAGCTTTCTTT. Variable domain in full (rest from reference TRBV5-1 and TRBJ1-1): KAGVTQTPRYLIKTRGQQVTLSCSPISGHRSVSWYQQTPGQGLQFLFEYFSETQRNKGNFPGRFSGRQFSNSRSEMNVSTLELGDSALYLCASRGVSNTEAFFGQGTRLTVV.

The CDR3 here is CASSRTGYNTGELFF. In nucleotides, the CDR3 is TGTGCCAGCAGCAGGACAGGTTATAACACCGGGGAGCTGTTTTTT. The chain employs TRBV27 and TRBJ2-2; 7 bases line up with TRBD1. The CDR3 contains 15 residues. Germline assignment: CDR1 MNHEY and CDR2 SMNVEV (reference sequence). The V and J ends lost 6 bases and 2 bases, in that order; junction bases with no gene match: 6.

V gene TRBV5-1 combines with J gene TRBJ2-3, with 8 bases that match TRBD1. J gave up 0 bases and V 0 bases, and 6 bases lay outside the gene matches. In germline, CDR1 is SGHRS, CDR2 YFSETQ. CDR3 size: 17 residues. CDR3 coding DNA: TGCGCCAGCAGCTTGGGGGCCGGGACAGGTAGCACAGATACGCAGTATTTT. This translates into CASSLGAGTGSTDTQYF.

The chain recombines TRBV7-2 with TRBJ2-7; 10 positions agree with TRBD2. J gave up 3 bases and V 5 bases, and 10 bases lay outside the gene matches. CDR1 and CDR2 (germline): SGHTA, FQGNSA. The CDR3 runs 16 residues. CDR3 region: CASSHRLAGGDYEQYF. DNA of the CDR3: TGTGCCAGCAGCCATAGATTAGCGGGGGGTGACTACGAGCAGTACTTC.

In this sample, this clone turned up once. This sequence joins TRBV7-2 and TRBJ2-7; TRBD2 matches 7 bases. The J segment lost 3 bases and the V segment lost 1 base, leaving 9 bases of the junction unmatched. The CDR3 totals 16 residues. CDR1 and CDR2 from the germline V gene are SGHTA and FQGNSA. CDR3: CASSLGWTSSNYEQYF. Written as DNA, the CDR3 is TGTGCCAGCAGCTTAGGCTGGACTAGTTCTAACTACGAGCAGTACTTC.

This sequence joins TRBV5-1 and TRBJ2-5; 12 nucleotides line up with TRBD1. J lost 5 bases, V lost 3 bases, and 14 bases had no gene match. The CDR3 is made up of 18 amino acids. The germline V gene encodes CDR1 SGHRS and CDR2 YFSETQ. CDR3 amino acids: CASSSQGTGGLDRETQYF. The CDR3 DNA reads as TGCGCCAGCAGCTCCCAGGGGACAGGGGGCCTGGACAGGGAGACCCAGTACTTC.

This clone showed up just once. V usage is TRBV19 and J usage is TRBJ1-1; D remains ambiguous. Germline CDR1 LNHDA, CDR2 SQIVND (reference sequence). Trimming took 4 bases from V and 4 from J, leaving 7 bases between them. CDR3 length: 12 residues. CDR3: CASSNRGTEAFF. The CDR3 DNA reads as TGTGCCAGTAGTAACCGGGGCACTGAAGCTTTCTTT. The full variable domain, its missing parts supplied by reference TRBV19 and TRBJ1-1, is DGGITQSPKYLFRKEGQNVTLSCEQNLNHDAMYWYRQDPGQGLRLIYYSQIVNDFQKGDIAEGYSVSREKKESFPLTVTSAQKNPTAFYLCASSNRGTEAFFGQGTRLTVV.

The gene calls are TRBV19 and TRBJ2-2, with TRBD1 matching over 7 bases. The length of the CDR3 is 15 residues. The V segment lost 7 bases and the J segment 4 bases; nucleotides outside the gene matches: 9. Germline V gives CDR1 LNHDA, CDR2 SQIVND (reference sequence). The DNA of the CDR3 is TGTGCCAGTACCCCGGCAGGGGGAATCACCGGGGAGCTGTTTTTT. Translated, it gives CASTPAGGITGELFF.

The V gene is TRBV7-9, the J gene TRBJ2-7; no definite D call. Between the trimmed V and J ends, which lost 3 bases and 5 bases, there was a span of 11 bases. The germline V gene has CDR1 SEHNR and CDR2 FQNEAQ (reference sequence). The CDR3 is 13 residues long. CDR3 coding DNA: TGTGCCAGCAGCTTCTCCCCGAGCAACGAGCAGTACTTC. It encodes CASSFSPSNEQYF.

This rearrangement joins TRBV11-2 to TRBJ2-7, with 9 positions matching TRBD1. The CDR3 runs to 15 residues. With 5 bases clipped from V and 6 bases from J, the junction kept 11 bases outside the gene matches. Germline V gene lookup returns CDR1 SGHAT and CDR2 FQNNGV. CDR3 DNA: TGTGCCAGCAGCGGAACACAGGGGGCGCGAGGCGAGCAGTACTTC. It codes for CASSGTQGARGEQYF.

V usage is TRBV7-9 and J usage is TRBJ2-7; D gene uncertain. The V and J ends lost 8 bases and 2 bases respectively, with 4 bases between them. The CDR3 has 10 residues. Per the germline V gene, CDR1 is SEHNR and CDR2 is FQNEAQ (reference sequence). Written as DNA, the CDR3 is TGTGCCAGCGGCCCCTACGAGCAGTACTTC. Encoded protein: CASGPYEQYF.

This clone was seen just once. V gene TRBV9 combines with J gene TRBJ2-1; a possible D gene is TRBD1 (6 bases). CDR1 is SGDLS and CDR2 is YYNGEE in the germline V gene. CDR3 length: 15 residues. V was cut by 3 bases and J by 4 bases, with 14 bases left in between. In DNA, the CDR3 is TGTGCCAGCAGCGAGACAGGCGCCACGTACAATGAGCAGTTCTTC. Amino acid sequence: CASSETGATYNEQFF.

The chain employs TRBV7-2 and TRBJ2-1; tentative D call: TRBD1 (6 bases). Trimming took off 8 bases at V and 5 bases at J, with 16 bases between the two ends. The CDR3 is 14 amino acids. Germline V gives CDR1 SGHTA, CDR2 FQGNSA. CDR3 DNA: TGTGCCAGCCTTAAGGGGGAGCGGCACAATGAGCAGTTCTTC. It yields the protein CASLKGERHNEQFF.

This chain links TRBV5-4 with TRBJ2-1; TRBD1 might be the D (6 bases). V shed 2 bases and J shed 4 bases, with 10 bases lying between them. This CDR3 contains 14 residues. The V gene's germline CDR1 is SGHNT and CDR2 YYREEE (reference sequence). The DNA of the CDR3 is TGTGCCAGCAGCTTCGACAGGATGTACAATGAGCAGTTCTTC. Protein product: CASSFDRMYNEQFF.

J is TRBJ2-5 and V is TRBV7-9; a possible D gene is TRBD2 (5 bases). This CDR3 is 16 amino acids long. Germline V lookup: CDR1 SEHNR, CDR2 FQNEAQ (reference sequence). Trimming cost V 5 bases and J 1 base, with 17 bases left between them. Written as DNA, the CDR3 is TGTGCCAGCAGCCCAGATGGGTGGGGAGTCCAAGAGACCCAGTACTTC. Translating gives CASSPDGWGVQETQYF.

The chain is built from TRBV10-3 and TRBJ1-5, with 8 bases lining up with TRBD1. CDR1 is ENHRY and CDR2 is SYGVKD in the germline V gene. V gave up 11 bases and J gave up 5 bases; unmatched junction bases: 5. The CDR3 has 12 amino acids. The CDR3 protein is CAATGGDQPQHF. The CDR3 DNA reads as TGTGCCGCCACAGGGGGGGATCAGCCCCAGCATTTT.

The chain is built from TRBV7-9 and TRBJ2-1; 10 bases line up with TRBD1. The CDR3 loop spans 15 amino acids. The ends lost 5 bases at V and 4 bases at J; junction bases unmatched: 5. Germline assignment: CDR1 SEHNR and CDR2 FQNEAQ (reference sequence). The CDR3 coding sequence is TGTGCCAGCAGCCGGGACAGGGGCACATACAATGAGCAGTTCTTC. Translated: CASSRDRGTYNEQFF.

The chain combines TRBV6-5 with TRBJ2-7; D is possibly TRBD1 (6 bases). This CDR3 is 15 amino acids long. V lost 0 bases, J lost 4 bases, and 13 bases lay in between. The germline CDR1 and CDR2 sequences are MNHEY and SVGAGI. CDR3 sequence: CASSYSRDILYEQYF. The DNA for the CDR3 is TGTGCCAGCAGTTACTCCCGGGACATACTTTACGAGCAGTACTTC.

This clone has more than one count but fewer than ten. The chain is built from TRBV5-1 and TRBJ2-3; weak D call: TRBD2 (6 bases). The CDR3 runs 15 residues. The ends were cut back, 5 bases at V and 2 bases at J, with 15 bases in the middle. From germline, CDR1 is SGHRS and CDR2 YFSETQ. CDR3 loop: CASSSDGGTTDTQYF. The CDR3 coding sequence is TGCGCCAGCAGTTCTGACGGGGGAACCACAGATACGCAGTATTTT.

The chain is built from TRBV2 and TRBJ2-6; 9 bases are a match to TRBD1. The CDR3 covers 15 residues. Germline lookup yields CDR1 SNHLY and CDR2 FYNNEI. V gave up 4 bases and J gave up 4 bases; unmatched junction bases: 2. The CDR3 DNA sequence: TGTGCCAGCAGTGGGGACAGGGCCGGGGCCAACGTCCTGACTTTC. Protein: CASSGDRAGANVLTF.

J is TRBJ2-6 and V is TRBV29-1; D gene ambiguous. Germline V gene sequence: CDR1 SQVTM, CDR2 ANQGSEA. Trimming left V 3 bases short and J 4 bases short, with 4 bases between. This CDR3 contains 12 residues. CDR3 nucleotides: TGCAGCGTTGAGGAGGGGGCCAACGTCCTGACTTTC. Translation gives CSVEEGANVLTF.

This clone appeared a single time. The chain couples TRBV4-1 to TRBJ2-1, with 9 bases aligning to TRBD2. J was trimmed by 3 bases and V by 6 bases; bases with no gene match: 6. The CDR3 runs 15 residues. Germline V gene sequence: CDR1 MGHRA, CDR2 YSYEKL. Here the CDR3 DNA reads TGCGCCAGCAGTTCAGCGGGAGGAAACTACAATGAGCAGTTCTTC. Amino acids: CASSSAGGNYNEQFF.

The rearrangement joins TRBV4-1 to TRBJ1-1, with D maybe TRBD1 (5 bases). Germline V gene sequence: CDR1 MGHRA, CDR2 YSYEKL. CDR3 length: 14 residues. Trimming left V 1 base short and J 3 bases short, with 9 bases between. The chain's CDR3 is CASSQGQTYTEAFF. The DNA of the CDR3 is TGCGCCAGCAGCCAAGGACAGACCTACACTGAAGCTTTCTTT.

CDR3 protein: CASSEDRVEGELFF. In DNA, the CDR3 is TGTGCCAGCAGTGAAGACAGGGTGGAGGGGGAGCTGTTTTTT. The J gene is TRBJ2-2, the V gene TRBV2; D is perhaps TRBD1 (6 bases). The CDR3 sequence is 14 residues long. Deletions cut 1 base from V and 8 bases from J, with 11 bases between. Per the germline V gene, CDR1 is SNHLY and CDR2 is FYNNEI. Full variable domain (rest looked up from reference TRBV2 and TRBJ2-2): EPEVTQTPSHQVTQMGQEVILRCVPISNHLYFYWYRQILGQKVEFLVSFYNNEISEKSEIFDDQFSVERPDGSNFTLKIRSTKLEDSAMYFCASSEDRVEGELFFGEGSRLTVL.

The chain links TRBV13 to TRBJ2-7; TRBD2 matches at 7 bases. The length of the CDR3 is 13 residues. Germline V gene data show CDR1 as PRHDT and CDR2 as FYEKMQ (reference sequence). The junction had 6 bases not matched to a gene; V was cut back by 4 bases and J by 6 bases. The CDR3 DNA follows: TGTGCCAGCAGCTGGACGGGGAGGGTCGAGCAGTACTTC. Its protein is CASSWTGRVEQYF.

The chain employs TRBV6-5 and TRBJ1-6; D gene unclear. V lost 5 bases to trimming and J lost 7 bases, with 15 bases between them. The CDR3 is 15 residues long. CDR1 is MNHEY, CDR2 SVGAGI, per germline. CDR3 bases: TGTGCCAGCAGTACCGAGACAAACATGAATTCACCCCTCCACTTT. Its protein product is CASSTETNMNSPLHF.

The chain carries TRBV2 and TRBJ2-5, with 13 bases lining up with TRBD2. Germline V lookup: CDR1 SNHLY, CDR2 FYNNEI. The ends lost 5 bases at V and 2 bases at J; junction bases unmatched: 8. The CDR3 is 17 residues long. CDR3 DNA: TGTGCCAGCAGTCCACCGTCGGGACTAGCGGGACAAGAGACCCAGTACTTC. Its translation is CASSPPSGLAGQETQYF.

The V call is TRBV5-4, the J call TRBJ1-1, with 11 positions matching TRBD1. This CDR3 is 18 amino acids long. V lost 0 bases to trimming and J lost 3 bases; unmatched junction nucleotides: 10. Germline V lookup: CDR1 SGHNT, CDR2 YYREEE (reference sequence). DNA for the CDR3: TGTGCCAGCAGCTTGGCCCGGGGGGGACAGGGGGTGTACACTGAAGCTTTCTTT. This sequence encodes CASSLARGGQGVYTEAFF.